The sequence of this T cell receptor beta chain was determined in a study of radiotherapy plus CTLA-4 blockade in lung cancer. Generated by immunoSEQ multiplex PCR, the TCRdb table keeps only in-frame clones and is missing some. Of tens of thousands of clones in the sample, 86% are singletons; the top ten hold 2% to 2.5%. Germline trimming cut 5 bases from V and 1 base from J; bases unmatched to any gene: 25. There are 22 residues in the CDR3. This specimen consisted of peripheral blood, obtained from a patient treated with radiotherapy plus ipilimumab. This sequence joins TRBV5-3 and TRBJ2-3, with TRBD2 matching 10 bases. TRBV5-3 is an open reading frame whose function is uncertain. The receptor comes from a human donor with non-small cell lung cancer who had a partial response to radiotherapy plus ipilimumab. The CDR3 region is CARSRGPFPDTEREGRTDTQYF. The CDR3 DNA sequence: TGTGCCAGAAGTAGGGGCCCCTTCCCTGATACGGAGCGGGAGGGTCGCACAGATACGCAGTATTTT.